The 17 T cell receptor beta chains given below trace back to one sample, sequenced in a study of blood T cell repertoires in COVID-19 (dated by TCRdb to 2020 to 2022). Libraries were constructed by the immunoSEQ multiplex PCR assay. This immuneACCESS table, as held by TCRdb, lists in-frame sequences with V and J called but not all clones. Of the missing ones, under half trace to an unresolved V gene in checked studies; the others have no known cause. A total of about 310,000 clones appear in this sample, around 89% of them only once. The top ten clones comprise 0.8% to 1.3% of the sample. Sequenced input: peripheral blood. These receptor sequences come from a woman in her 40s with COVID-19, enrolled during active disease.

V gene TRBV6-1 combines with J gene TRBJ2-1; 8 positions agree with TRBD2. Germline CDR1 and CDR2: MNHNS and SASEGT. The CDR3 is 15 residues long. Trimming removed 3 bases from V and 6 bases from J; junction bases left unmatched: 7. As DNA, the CDR3 is TGTGCCAGCAGTGAGACGGGGGGGAGTTTCAATGAGCAGTTCTTC. The encoded protein is CASSETGGSFNEQFF.

The chain employs TRBV11-2 and TRBJ2-3; no clear D. V lost 0 bases, J lost 6 bases, and 13 bases lay in between. The CDR3 totals 15 residues. Germline V lookup: CDR1 SGHAT, CDR2 FQNNGV. This chain's CDR3 is CASSLDPGSPDTQYF. The CDR3 DNA reads TGTGCCAGCAGCTTAGACCCAGGCAGCCCTGATACGCAGTATTTT.

This clone was counted once. The rearrangement uses TRBV2 and TRBJ2-1; 9 nucleotides agree with TRBD2. J gave up 3 bases and V 6 bases, and 9 bases lay outside the gene matches. The CDR3 has 16 amino acids. Germline V gives CDR1 SNHLY, CDR2 FYNNEI. The CDR3 DNA reads as TGTGCCAGCAGCGTAGGGCTAGCGGGGAGCTACAATGAGCAGTTCTTC. Translating it yields CASSVGLAGSYNEQFF.

The rearrangement joins TRBV19 to TRBJ2-1, with 8 bases fitting TRBD1. The CDR3 is made up of 14 amino acids. J lost 5 bases, V lost 8 bases, and 8 bases had no gene match. In germline, CDR1 is LNHDA, CDR2 SQIVND (reference sequence). For the CDR3, the DNA is TGTGCCAGTTCGGACAGGGAGTTCAACAATGAGCAGTTCTTC. Amino acid sequence: CASSDREFNNEQFF. Looking up the rest from reference TRBV19 and TRBJ2-1 gives the full variable domain: DGGITQSPKYLFRKEGQNVTLSCEQNLNHDAMYWYRQDPGQGLRLIYYSQIVNDFQKGDIAEGYSVSREKKESFPLTVTSAQKNPTAFYLCASSDREFNNEQFFGPGTRLTVL.

The chain employs TRBV2 and TRBJ2-7; D possibly corresponds to TRBD2 (7 bases). Between the trimmed V and J ends, which lost 6 bases and 0 bases, there was a span of 18 bases. From germline, CDR1 is SNHLY and CDR2 FYNNEI. This CDR3 is 16 amino acids long. This chain's CDR3 is CASRGGFGGSSYEQYF. The CDR3 bases are TGTGCCAGCAGAGGGGGATTCGGGGGGAGCTCCTACGAGCAGTACTTC.

This clone was counted a single time. The chain has TRBV6-2 or TRBV6-3 and TRBJ1-1, with TRBD1 matching over 7 bases. This CDR3 is built from 18 residues. With V trimmed by 0 bases and J by 5 bases, 15 bases remained unmatched. Germline CDR1 MNHEY, CDR2 SVGEGT. The CDR3 spells CASSYSLGQRVESTEAFF. CDR3 bases: TGTGCCAGCAGTTACTCTTTGGGACAGCGGGTGGAGAGTACTGAAGCTTTCTTT.

The chain uses TRBV29-1 and TRBJ1-4; 7 bases are shared with TRBD1. Germline CDR1 reads SQVTM; CDR2 reads ANQGSEA. J lost 8 bases, V lost 6 bases, and 6 bases had no gene match. The CDR3 runs to 12 residues. In DNA form, the CDR3 reads TGCAGCGTGAAAACAGGGGACGAAAAACTGTTTTTT. It codes for CSVKTGDEKLFF.

J is TRBJ1-1 and V is TRBV10-3; 7 bases are a match to TRBD1. The CDR3 length is 12 residues. CDR1 and CDR2 (germline): ENHRY, SYGVKD. V was pared by 7 bases and J by 3 bases, with 2 bases of the junction left unmatched. CDR3 loop: CAIKGADTEAFF. The CDR3 coding sequence is TGTGCCATCAAGGGGGCGGACACTGAAGCTTTCTTT.

The V call is TRBV5-1, the J call TRBJ1-1; D ambiguous. The CDR3 is made up of 15 amino acids. From germline, CDR1 is SGHRS and CDR2 YFSETQ. V lost 1 base and J lost 1, with 11 bases in between. Here the CDR3 reads CASSLKSRGNTEAFF. The CDR3 nucleotides read TGCGCCAGCAGCTTGAAGTCGCGGGGGAACACTGAAGCTTTCTTT. The full variable domain, in which reference TRBV5-1 and TRBJ1-1 provide the parts outside the CDR3, is KAGVTQTPRYLIKTRGQQVTLSCSPISGHRSVSWYQQTPGQGLQFLFEYFSETQRNKGNFPGRFSGRQFSNSRSEMNVSTLELGDSALYLCASSLKSRGNTEAFFGQGTRLTVV.

CDR3 protein: CAISPGQGTNTEAFF. In nucleotides, the CDR3 is TGTGCCATCAGCCCGGGACAGGGGACGAACACTGAAGCTTTCTTT. This chain joins TRBV10-3 and TRBJ1-1, with TRBD1 matching over 10 bases. CDR1 and CDR2 from the germline V gene are ENHRY and SYGVKD. The V and J ends lost 6 bases and 1 base, in that order; junction bases with no gene match: 5. This CDR3 has 15 residues.

The chain joins TRBV3-1 (or the pseudogene TRBV3-2) to TRBJ1-5; 8 bases are a match to TRBD1. Trimming cost V 3 bases and J 2 bases; bases outside gene matches: 3. This CDR3 has 15 residues. The germline gives CDR1 LGHDT, CDR2 YNNKEL (reference sequence). The CDR3 spells CASSHDRGGNQPQHF. In DNA, the CDR3 is TGTGCCAGCAGCCACGACAGGGGTGGCAATCAGCCCCAGCATTTT.

The chain links TRBV6-2 or TRBV6-3 to TRBJ1-1; D call uncertain. The V and J ends lost 5 bases and 2 bases respectively, with 12 bases between them. This CDR3 comprises 14 residues. CDR1 is MNHEY and CDR2 is SVGEGT in the germline V gene. The CDR3 DNA follows: TGTGCCAGCAGTACATCGGGATTTAACACTGAAGCTTTCTTT. This sequence encodes CASSTSGFNTEAFF.

The V and J genes are TRBV28 and TRBJ2-2; 8 bases align to TRBD1. There are 16 residues in the CDR3. Trimming took 7 bases from V and 1 from J; bases not matched to a gene: 8. Looked up from germline, CDR1 is MDHEN and CDR2 is SYDVKM. CDR3 protein: CASMGGDRRNTGELFF. CDR3 DNA sequence: TGTGCCAGCATGGGCGGGGACAGGAGGAACACCGGGGAGCTGTTTTTT.

The genes are TRBV6-6 and TRBJ1-2; 9 bases are a match to TRBD1. The germline gives CDR1 MNHNY, CDR2 SVGAGI (reference sequence). V lost 4 bases, J lost 5 bases, and 8 bases stayed unmatched. The CDR3 has 15 amino acids. CDR3 protein: CASSLTTGGGYGYTF. CDR3 nucleotides: TGTGCCAGCAGTTTAACGACAGGGGGAGGATATGGCTACACCTTC.

The chain has TRBV7-4 and TRBJ1-5; D is unclear. V was pared by 4 bases and J by 2 bases, with 6 bases between. CDR1 is SGHVT, CDR2 SQSDAQ, per germline. This CDR3 spans 13 amino acids. Here the CDR3 DNA reads TGTGCCAGCAGCTCCTCGGGCAATCAGCCCCAGCATTTT. Its protein product is CASSSSGNQPQHF.

The V and J genes are TRBV30 and TRBJ1-5; a possible D gene is TRBD1 (6 bases). V was cut by 5 bases and J by 5 bases, with 19 bases left in between. The CDR3 runs to 15 residues. The V gene's germline CDR1 is GTSNPN and CDR2 SVGIG (reference sequence). CDR3: CAWGETGRGHQPQHF. The CDR3 DNA reads as TGTGCCTGGGGTGAAACAGGGCGGGGGCATCAGCCCCAGCATTTT. Together with reference TRBV30 and TRBJ1-5, the CDR3 gives the full variable domain: SQTIHQWPATLVQPVGSPLSLECTVEGTSNPNLYWYRQAAGRGLQLLFYSVGIGQISSEVPQNLSASRPQDRQFILSSKKLLLSDSGFYLCAWGETGRGHQPQHFGDGTRLSIL.

The chain uses TRBV9 and TRBJ1-2, with D unresolved. CDR3 length: 13 residues. Germline V gene lookup returns CDR1 SGDLS and CDR2 YYNGEE. V was pared by 0 bases and J by 8 bases, with 11 bases between. The chain's CDR3 is CASSVVGEWGYTF. The CDR3 bases are TGTGCCAGCAGCGTAGTCGGGGAGTGGGGCTACACCTTC.